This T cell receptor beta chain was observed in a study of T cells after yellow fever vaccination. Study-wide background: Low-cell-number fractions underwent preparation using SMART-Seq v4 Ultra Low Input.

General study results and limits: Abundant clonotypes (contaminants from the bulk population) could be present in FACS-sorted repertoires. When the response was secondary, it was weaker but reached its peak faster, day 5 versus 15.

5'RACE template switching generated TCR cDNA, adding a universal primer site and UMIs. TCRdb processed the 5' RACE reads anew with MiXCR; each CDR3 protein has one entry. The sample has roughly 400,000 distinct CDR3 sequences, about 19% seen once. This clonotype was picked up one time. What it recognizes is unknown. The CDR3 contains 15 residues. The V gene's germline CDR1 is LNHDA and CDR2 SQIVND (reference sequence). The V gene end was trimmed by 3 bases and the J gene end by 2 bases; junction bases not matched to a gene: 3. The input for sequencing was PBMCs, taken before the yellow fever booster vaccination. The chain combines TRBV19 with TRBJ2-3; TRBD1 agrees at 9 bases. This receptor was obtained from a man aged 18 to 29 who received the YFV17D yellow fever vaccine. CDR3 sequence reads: CASSIRTGDTDTQYF. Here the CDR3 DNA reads TGTGCCAGTAGTATTCGGACAGGGGACACAGATACGCAGTATTTT.